The clone carrying this T cell receptor (beta chain) has just one count. These data originate in a study of blood T cell repertoires in COVID-19. This table comes from immunoSEQ multiplex PCR, and its TCRdb copy is limited to in-frame clones, with some not included. The sample has fewer than 600,000 clones, approximately 92% seen once. The CDR3 is 13 amino acids. Germline V gene sequence: CDR1 MNHEY, CDR2 SMNVEV (reference sequence). Trimming took 6 bases from V and 5 from J, leaving 14 bases between them. This TCR came from a man between 18 and 29 years old with COVID-19, enrolled during active disease. The V call is TRBV27, the J call TRBJ2-7; possible D gene TRBD1, 6 bases. Specimen: peripheral blood. The CDR3 coding sequence is TGTGCCAGCAGCCCCTCGGACAGAAACGAGCAGTACTTC. It translates to CASSPSDRNEQYF.